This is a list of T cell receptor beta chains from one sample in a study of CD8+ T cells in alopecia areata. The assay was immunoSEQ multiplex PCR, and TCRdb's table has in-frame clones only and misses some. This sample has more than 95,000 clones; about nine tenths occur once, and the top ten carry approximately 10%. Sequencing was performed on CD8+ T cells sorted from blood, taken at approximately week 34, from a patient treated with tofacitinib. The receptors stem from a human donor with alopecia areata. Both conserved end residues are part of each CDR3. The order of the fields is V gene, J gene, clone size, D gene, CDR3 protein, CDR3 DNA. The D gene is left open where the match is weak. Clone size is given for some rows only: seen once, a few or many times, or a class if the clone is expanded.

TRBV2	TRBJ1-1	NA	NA	CASNQAPEAFF	TGTGCCAGCAATCAGGCCCCTGAAGCTTTCTTT
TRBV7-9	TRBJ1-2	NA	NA	CASPGGHGYTF	TGTGCCAGCCCGGGGGGGCATGGCTACACCTTC
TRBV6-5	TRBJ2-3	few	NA	CASSYSSTDTQYF	TGTGCCAGCAGTTACTCTAGCACAGATACGCAGTATTTT
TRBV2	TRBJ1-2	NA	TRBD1	CASSETRDRGGTF	TGTGCCAGCAGTGAAACCAGGGACAGGGGGGGAACCTTC
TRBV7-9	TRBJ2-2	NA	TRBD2	CASSPAGTSVLAGELFF	TGTGCCAGCAGCCCGGCTGGGACTAGCGTCTTAGCCGGGGAGCTGTTTTTT
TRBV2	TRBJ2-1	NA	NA	CASSEGGRWNEQFF	TGTGCCAGCAGTGAGGGGGGCCGGTGGAATGAGCAGTTCTTC
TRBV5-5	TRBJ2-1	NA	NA	CASSSPNLGEQFF	TGTGCCAGCAGCTCCCCTAATCTGGGCGAGCAGTTCTTC
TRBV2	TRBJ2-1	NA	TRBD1	CASTGQVDNEQFF	TGTGCCAGCACGGGACAGGTGGACAATGAGCAGTTCTTC
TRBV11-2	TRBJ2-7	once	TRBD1	CASSHSAGQAYEQYF	TGTGCCAGCAGCCATTCGGCGGGACAGGCCTACGAGCAGTACTTC
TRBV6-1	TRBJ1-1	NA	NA	CASSEWPRVPVRAFF	TGTGCCAGCAGTGAATGGCCCAGGGTACCGGTGCGAGCTTTCTTT
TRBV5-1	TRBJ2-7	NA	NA	CASSPGWISGPEWEQYF	TGCGCCAGCAGCCCCGGGTGGATATCGGGCCCGGAGTGGGAGCAGTACTTC
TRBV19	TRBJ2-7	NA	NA	CASSGDSSYEQYF	TGTGCCAGTAGTGGCGACAGTTCCTACGAGCAGTACTTC
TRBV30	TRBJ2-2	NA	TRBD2	CAWSVGLVSPGELFF	TGTGCCTGGAGTGTTGGACTAGTGTCTCCCGGGGAGCTGTTTTTT
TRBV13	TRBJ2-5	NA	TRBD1	CASSRDRAMGEQYF	TGTGCCAGCAGCCGGGACAGGGCGATGGGAGAGCAGTACTTC
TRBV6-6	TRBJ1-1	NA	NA	CASSYLPVNTEAFF	TGTGCCAGCAGTTACCTCCCAGTGAACACTGAAGCTTTCTTT
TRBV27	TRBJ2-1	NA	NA	CASSFYGEQFF	TGTGCCAGCAGTTTCTACGGTGAGCAGTTCTTC
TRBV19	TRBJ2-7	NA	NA	CASSPRGIDRYEQYF	TGTGCCAGTAGCCCCCGAGGCATAGACCGCTACGAGCAGTACTTC